The 12 T cell receptor beta chains presented below share a single source sample, sequenced in a study of blood T cell repertoires in COVID-19. Libraries were prepared by immunoSEQ multiplex PCR; TCRdb keeps only in-frame clonotypes and omits some of them. Among 80,000 to 100,000 clones listed, 60% to 85% were seen once. What was sequenced was peripheral blood. These receptors originate from a human donor in a cohort sampled during active COVID-19.

The chain has TRBV11-3 and TRBJ2-5; 8 positions agree with TRBD1. Germline lookup yields CDR1 SGHNT and CDR2 YENEEA. The CDR3 totals 12 residues. J lost 5 bases, V lost 5 bases, and 1 base had no gene match. CDR3 loop: CASSRTGETQYF. The CDR3 DNA follows: TGTGCCAGCAGCCGGACAGGGGAGACCCAGTACTTC.

The genes are TRBV12-3 or TRBV12-4 and TRBJ1-5; D gene uncertain. V was clipped by 8 bases and J by 2 bases, with 7 bases between them. This CDR3 region has 12 residues. The CDR3 sequence is CASGLGNQPQHF. The CDR3 region has the DNA TGTGCCAGCGGCCTAGGCAATCAGCCCCAGCATTTT.

This sequence joins TRBV10-3 and TRBJ2-2; 7 nucleotides line up with TRBD1. Germline V gene sequence: CDR1 ENHRY, CDR2 SYGVKD. The J segment lost 8 bases and the V segment lost 4 bases, leaving 13 bases of the junction unmatched. The CDR3 loop spans 16 amino acids. The CDR3 nucleotides read TGTGCCATCAGTGGCCGACAGGGATGGCAAAGGGGGGAGCTGTTTTTT. Its protein is CAISGRQGWQRGELFF.

This clone showed up just a few times. The chain is built from TRBV7-9 and TRBJ2-1; 8 bases agree with TRBD1. J was trimmed by 6 bases and V by 6 bases; bases with no gene match: 10. CDR1 and CDR2 from the germline V gene are SEHNR and FQNEAQ (reference sequence). The CDR3 spans 15 residues. CDR3 nucleotide sequence: TGTGCCAGCAGTTCCCCGGGACAGGCTTTCAATGAGCAGTTCTTC. Protein product: CASSSPGQAFNEQFF.

The genes are TRBV9 and TRBJ2-5; tentatively, D is TRBD1 (6 bases). This CDR3 is 13 amino acids long. Germline CDR1 and CDR2: SGDLS and YYNGEE. V was cut by 3 bases and J by 1 base, with 7 bases left in between. For the CDR3, the DNA is TGTGCCAGCAGCGGACAGGTCCAAGAGACCCAGTACTTC. It translates to CASSGQVQETQYF.

The rearrangement uses TRBV6-5 and TRBJ2-3; 9 positions agree with TRBD2. CDR1 is MNHEY, CDR2 SVGAGI, per germline. V dropped 2 bases and J dropped 8; count of bases not matched to a gene: 8. This CDR3 is built from 15 residues. CDR3 in DNA: TGTGCCAGCAGTTACGCGGGGGGGTTCAGGGGTACGCAGTATTTT. Protein sequence: CASSYAGGFRGTQYF.

The chain carries TRBV9 and TRBJ1-1, with D perhaps matching TRBD1 (5 bases). Trimming shortened V by 3 bases and J by 2 bases, and 14 bases separated the two germline ends. This CDR3 region has 15 residues. Germline lookup yields CDR1 SGDLS and CDR2 YYNGEE. CDR3 DNA: TGTGCCAGCAGCGCTTGGGGGGAGGGAAACACTGAAGCTTTCTTT. It encodes CASSAWGEGNTEAFF.

The V and J genes are TRBV7-3 and TRBJ2-2; TRBD2 is a possible D gene (6 bases). Trimming removed 2 bases at V and 7 bases at J, with 14 bases between. The CDR3 totals 15 residues. The V gene's germline CDR1 is SGHTA and CDR2 FQGTGA. The CDR3 DNA reads as TGTGCCAGCAGCTTATCTGGGACTTGGGGCGGGGAGCTGTTTTTT. This gives the protein CASSLSGTWGGELFF.

This chain connects TRBV7-9 to TRBJ1-1; D is undetermined. Germline V gives CDR1 SEHNR, CDR2 FQNEAQ (reference sequence). The ends were cut back, 1 base at V and 0 bases at J, with 6 bases in the middle. The CDR3 extends over 14 amino acids. CDR3 protein: CASSLDIMNTEAFF. The CDR3 nucleotides read TGTGCCAGCAGCTTAGACATCATGAACACTGAAGCTTTCTTT. Complete variable domain (other parts from reference TRBV7-9 and TRBJ1-1): DTGVSQNPRHKITKRGQNVTFRCDPISEHNRLYWYRQTLGQGPEFLTYFQNEAQLEKSRLLSDRFSAERPKGSFSTLEIQRTEQGDSAMYLCASSLDIMNTEAFFGQGTRLTVV.

V gene TRBV7-8 combines with J gene TRBJ2-7; D may be TRBD2 (5 bases). In germline, CDR1 is SGHVS, CDR2 FQNEAQ. CDR3 length: 12 residues. The ends were cut back, 5 bases at V and 7 bases at J, with 12 bases in the middle. Here the CDR3 reads CASSPTSGEQYV. The CDR3 bases are TGTGCCAGCAGCCCCACCTCGGGAGAGCAGTACGTC.

The chain has TRBV5-1 and TRBJ1-2; D remains unclear. Germline V gene sequence: CDR1 SGHRS, CDR2 YFSETQ. The CDR3 loop spans 13 amino acids. Trimming pared 4 bases from V and 6 bases from J, leaving 13 bases between. The CDR3 DNA is TGCGCCAGCAGCCTATTTGGGGAGGATGGCTACACCTTC. Protein: CASSLFGEDGYTF. Filled out from reference TRBV5-1 and TRBJ1-2, the complete variable domain reads KAGVTQTPRYLIKTRGQQVTLSCSPISGHRSVSWYQQTPGQGLQFLFEYFSETQRNKGNFPGRFSGRQFSNSRSEMNVSTLELGDSALYLCASSLFGEDGYTFGSGTRLTVV.

The rearrangement uses TRBV30 and TRBJ2-7; 7 bases agree with TRBD1. V shed 1 base and J 2 bases; nucleotides not matched to a gene: 11. The CDR3 has 16 residues. Germline V gene lookup returns CDR1 GTSNPN and CDR2 SVGIG (reference sequence). The CDR3 sequence: CAWSAPEDRRPYEQYV. CDR3 sequence (DNA): TGTGCCTGGAGTGCCCCGGAGGACAGGAGACCCTACGAGCAGTACGTC.